This TCR beta chain is from a study of cytomegalovirus exposure and HLA in healthy donors. Study results and caveats: Cytomegalovirus-associated status was assigned to fewer than 200 TCR beta chains.

CDR1 is SGHDT and CDR2 is YYEEEE in the germline V gene. Trimming stripped 2 bases from V and 0 bases from J, with 3 bases between. There are 13 residues in the CDR3. With respect to this clone: The antigen is unknown.

Sequencing used immunoSEQ multiplex PCR; TCRdb keeps in-frame clones, though not all of them. The sample holds 120,000 or so clones, roughly 90% seen once. V usage is TRBV5-6 and J usage is TRBJ1-3; D not resolved. This clonotype originated in a woman between 25 and 40 years old in good health and CMV-seropositive. The material sequenced was PBMCs. The CDR3 loop reads CASSFVSGNTIYF. The CDR3 DNA reads TGTGCCAGCAGCTTCGTCTCTGGAAACACCATATATTTT.